This T cell receptor (beta chain) was documented in a study of Ad26.COV2.S vaccination and SARS-CoV-2 variants. As for the study in general: Recipients of Ad26.COV2.S got it intramuscularly, once or twice 56 days apart.

This clone appeared a few times. Its target is not known. Treatment indicated: some 19 received Ad26.COV2.S at low or high dose, single or two shots; 5 received placebo; per-sample allocation not given. Samples analyzed were those drawn on day 63 after the first vaccine or placebo injection. V gave up 2 bases and J gave up 4 bases, with 17 bases separating them. The CDR3 covers 16 residues. The germline gives CDR1 SEHNR, CDR2 FQNEAQ (reference sequence). Points from the study as a whole: It was vaccine recipients, not placebo recipients, who had the higher spike-specific TCR breadth.

The assay was immunoSEQ multiplex PCR, and TCRdb's table has in-frame clones only and misses some. In the table there are around 300,000 clones, 85% to 90% of which are singletons. The receptor's source is a person aged 18-65 years who received the Ad26.COV2.S COVID-19 vaccine or a placebo. The sequencing here drew on peripheral blood, taken in a trial of Ad26.COV2.S vaccine versus placebo. The rearrangement uses TRBV7-9 and TRBJ1-2, with D maybe TRBD1 (5 bases). CDR3 amino acids: CASSLRGQGNTYGYTF. The CDR3 DNA sequence: TGTGCCAGCAGCTTAAGAGGACAAGGGAATACCTATGGCTACACCTTC. Filled out from reference TRBV7-9 and TRBJ1-2, the complete variable domain reads DTGVSQNPRHKITKRGQNVTFRCDPISEHNRLYWYRQTLGQGPEFLTYFQNEAQLEKSRLLSDRFSAERPKGSFSTLEIQRTEQGDSAMYLCASSLRGQGNTYGYTFGSGTRLTVV.